The entry that follows covers one T cell receptor (beta chain) sequence. The V and J ends lost 2 bases and 1 base respectively, with 8 bases between them. The CDR3 length is 14 residues. The germline V gene has CDR1 KGHSH and CDR2 LQKENI. These data belong to a study of blood T cell repertoires in COVID-19. On the study more broadly: Nucleic acid was either cDNA or gDNA, and it came from T cells, B-cell-depleted T cells, or PBMCs.

As originally analysed: Reference gene primer amplification yielded estimated nucleated cell counts. Measured with immunoSEQ multiplex PCR; TCRdb has only the in-frame clones, and not every one. Clonal size and the V and J genes are those of that table, whereas D and trimming came from the DNA. The sample has about 370,000 clones, 80% to 90% seen once. Recruitment covered about 26 US areas and drew participants whose ages spanned about 18 to 100 years. Donors of Cohort 3 who recovered were those that had two negative PCRs, clearance, or symptom resolution. The sequence was obtained from a man aged 18 to 29 who had recovered from COVID-19. This sequence joins TRBV18 and TRBJ1-1, with D hard to call. Sequencing was done on a sample of PBMCs or T cells enriched from blood (not recorded which). Here the CDR3 reads CASSPGVANTEAFF. DNA of the CDR3: TGTGCCAGCTCACCAGGAGTAGCGAACACTGAAGCTTTCTTT. The full variable domain, its missing parts supplied by reference TRBV18 and TRBJ1-1, is NAGVMQNPRHLVRRRGQEARLRCSPMKGHSHVYWYRQLPEEGLKFMVYLQKENIIDESGMPKERFSAEFPKEGPSILRIQQVVRGDSAAYFCASSPGVANTEAFFGQGTRLTVV.